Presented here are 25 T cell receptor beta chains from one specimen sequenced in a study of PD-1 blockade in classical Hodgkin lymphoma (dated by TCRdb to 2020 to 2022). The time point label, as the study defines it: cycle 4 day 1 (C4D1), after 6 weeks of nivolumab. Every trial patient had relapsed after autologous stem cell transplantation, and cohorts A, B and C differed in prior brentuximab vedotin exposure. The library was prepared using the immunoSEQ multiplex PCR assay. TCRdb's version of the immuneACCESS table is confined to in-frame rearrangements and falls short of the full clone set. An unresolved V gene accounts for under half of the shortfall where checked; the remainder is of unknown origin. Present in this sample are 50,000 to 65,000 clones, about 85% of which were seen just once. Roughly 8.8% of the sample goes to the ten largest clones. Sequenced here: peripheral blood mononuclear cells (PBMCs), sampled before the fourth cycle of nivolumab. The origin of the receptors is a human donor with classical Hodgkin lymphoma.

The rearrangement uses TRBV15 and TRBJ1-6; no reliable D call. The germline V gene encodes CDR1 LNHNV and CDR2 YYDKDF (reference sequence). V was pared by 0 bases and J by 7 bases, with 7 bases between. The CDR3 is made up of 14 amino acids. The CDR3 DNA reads TGTGCCACCAGCAGAGATATTGGGAATTCACCCCTCCACTTT. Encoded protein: CATSRDIGNSPLHF.

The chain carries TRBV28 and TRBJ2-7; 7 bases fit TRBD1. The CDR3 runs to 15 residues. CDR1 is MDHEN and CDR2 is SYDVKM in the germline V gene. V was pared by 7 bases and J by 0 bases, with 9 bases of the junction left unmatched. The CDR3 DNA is TGTGCCAGCACAAACGCCGGGACAGCCTCCTACGAGCAGTACTTC. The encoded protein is CASTNAGTASYEQYF.

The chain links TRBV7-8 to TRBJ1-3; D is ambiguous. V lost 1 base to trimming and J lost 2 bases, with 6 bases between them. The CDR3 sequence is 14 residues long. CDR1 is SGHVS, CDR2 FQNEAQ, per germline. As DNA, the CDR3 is TGTGCCAGCAGCTTAGTGGCTACTGGAAACACCATATATTTT. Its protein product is CASSLVATGNTIYF.

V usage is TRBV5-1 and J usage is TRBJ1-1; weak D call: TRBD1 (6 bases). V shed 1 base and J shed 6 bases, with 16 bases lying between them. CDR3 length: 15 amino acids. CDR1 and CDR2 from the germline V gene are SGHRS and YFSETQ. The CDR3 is CASSLSGQLGSEAFF. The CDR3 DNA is TGCGCCAGCAGCTTGTCCGGACAGCTTGGGTCTGAAGCTTTCTTT.

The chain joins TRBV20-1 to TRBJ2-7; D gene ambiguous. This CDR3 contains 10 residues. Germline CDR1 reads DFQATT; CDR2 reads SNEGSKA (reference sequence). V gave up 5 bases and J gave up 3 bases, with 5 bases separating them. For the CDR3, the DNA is TGCAGTGCTTTAAACTACGAGCAGTACTTC. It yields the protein CSALNYEQYF.

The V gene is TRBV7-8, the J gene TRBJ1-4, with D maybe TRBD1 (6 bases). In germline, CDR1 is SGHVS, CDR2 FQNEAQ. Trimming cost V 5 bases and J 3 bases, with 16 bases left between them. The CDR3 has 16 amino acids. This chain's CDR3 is CASSGRGGLSNEKLFF. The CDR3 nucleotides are TGTGCCAGCAGCGGTAGGGGGGGTCTATCTAATGAAAAACTGTTTTTT. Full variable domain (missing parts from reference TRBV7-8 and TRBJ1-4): GAGVSQSPRYKVAKRGQDVALRCDPISGHVSLFWYQQALGQGPEFLTYFQNEAQLDKSGLPSDRFFAERPEGSVSTLKIQRTQQEDSAVYLCASSGRGGLSNEKLFFGSGTQLSVL.

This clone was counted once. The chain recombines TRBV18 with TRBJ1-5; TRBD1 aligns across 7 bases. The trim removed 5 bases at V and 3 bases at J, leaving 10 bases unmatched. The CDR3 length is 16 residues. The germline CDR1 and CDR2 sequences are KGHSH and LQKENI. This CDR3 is CASSFRQGTSNQPQHF. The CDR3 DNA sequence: TGTGCCAGCTCATTTCGACAGGGAACGTCCAATCAGCCCCAGCATTTT.

The CDR3 is CASSPLPIGLAGASSYEQYF. DNA for the CDR3: TGTGCCAGCTCACCACTACCGATCGGACTAGCGGGGGCGAGCTCCTACGAGCAGTACTTC. The chain is built from TRBV18 and TRBJ2-7; 13 positions match TRBD2. CDR1 and CDR2 from the germline V gene are KGHSH and LQKENI. The CDR3 totals 20 residues. The trim removed 1 base at V and 0 bases at J, leaving 12 bases unmatched.

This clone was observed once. CDR3: CASSFQGQTNQPQHF. CDR3 nucleotides: TGTGCCAGCAGCTTTCAGGGGCAAACCAATCAGCCCCAGCATTTT. This rearrangement joins TRBV7-9 to TRBJ1-5; perhaps TRBD1 as D (6 bases). CDR1 is SEHNR, CDR2 FQNEAQ, per germline (reference sequence). V gave up 3 bases and J gave up 3 bases, with 12 bases separating them. CDR3 size: 15 residues.

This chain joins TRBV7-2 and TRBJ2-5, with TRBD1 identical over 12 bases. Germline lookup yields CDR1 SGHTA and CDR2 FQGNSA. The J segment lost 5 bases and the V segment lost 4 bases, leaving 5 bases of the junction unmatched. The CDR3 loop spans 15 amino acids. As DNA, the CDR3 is TGTGCCAGCAGCTCCGGGACAGGGGGCCGGGAGACCCAGTACTTC. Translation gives CASSSGTGGRETQYF.

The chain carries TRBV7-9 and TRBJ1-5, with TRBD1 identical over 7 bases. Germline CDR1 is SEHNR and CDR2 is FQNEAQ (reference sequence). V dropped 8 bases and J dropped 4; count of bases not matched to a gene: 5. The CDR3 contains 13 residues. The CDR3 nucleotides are TGTGCCAGCGGGGACAGTGGGAATCAGCCCCAGCATTTT. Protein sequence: CASGDSGNQPQHF.

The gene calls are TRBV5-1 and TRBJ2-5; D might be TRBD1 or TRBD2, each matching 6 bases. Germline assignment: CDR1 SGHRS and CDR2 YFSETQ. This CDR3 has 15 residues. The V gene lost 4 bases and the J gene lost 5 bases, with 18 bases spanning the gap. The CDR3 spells CASSPLGGRGETQYF. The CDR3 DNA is TGCGCCAGCAGCCCCCTGGGGGGCAGGGGTGAGACCCAGTACTTC. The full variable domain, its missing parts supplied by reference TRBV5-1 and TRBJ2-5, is KAGVTQTPRYLIKTRGQQVTLSCSPISGHRSVSWYQQTPGQGLQFLFEYFSETQRNKGNFPGRFSGRQFSNSRSEMNVSTLELGDSALYLCASSPLGGRGETQYFGPGTRLLVL.

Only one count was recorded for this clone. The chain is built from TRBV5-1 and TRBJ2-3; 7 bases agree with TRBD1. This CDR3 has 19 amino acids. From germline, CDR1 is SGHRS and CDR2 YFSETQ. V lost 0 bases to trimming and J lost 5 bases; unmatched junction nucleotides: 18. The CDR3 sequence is CASSLARGGSNVRGDTQYF. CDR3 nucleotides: TGCGCCAGCAGCTTGGCCAGAGGGGGCTCAAACGTCCGGGGAGATACGCAGTATTTT.

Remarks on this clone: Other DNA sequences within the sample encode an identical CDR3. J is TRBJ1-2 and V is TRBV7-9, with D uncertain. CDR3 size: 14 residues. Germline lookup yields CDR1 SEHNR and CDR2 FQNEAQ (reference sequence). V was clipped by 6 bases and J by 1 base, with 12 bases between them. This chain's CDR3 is CASRPRGDNYGYTF. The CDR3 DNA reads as TGTGCCAGCAGGCCGCGCGGCGATAACTATGGCTACACCTTC. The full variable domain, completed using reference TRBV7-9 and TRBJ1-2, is DTGVSQNPRHKITKRGQNVTFRCDPISEHNRLYWYRQTLGQGPEFLTYFQNEAQLEKSRLLSDRFSAERPKGSFSTLEIQRTEQGDSAMYLCASRPRGDNYGYTFGSGTRLTVV.

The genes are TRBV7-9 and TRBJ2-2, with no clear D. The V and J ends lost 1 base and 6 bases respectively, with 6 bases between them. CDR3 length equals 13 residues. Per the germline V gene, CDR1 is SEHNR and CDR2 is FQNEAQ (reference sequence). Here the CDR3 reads CASSLESPGELFF. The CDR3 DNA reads TGTGCCAGCAGCTTAGAATCTCCCGGGGAGCTGTTTTTT. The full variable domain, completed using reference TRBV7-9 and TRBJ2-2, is DTGVSQNPRHKITKRGQNVTFRCDPISEHNRLYWYRQTLGQGPEFLTYFQNEAQLEKSRLLSDRFSAERPKGSFSTLEIQRTEQGDSAMYLCASSLESPGELFFGEGSRLTVL.

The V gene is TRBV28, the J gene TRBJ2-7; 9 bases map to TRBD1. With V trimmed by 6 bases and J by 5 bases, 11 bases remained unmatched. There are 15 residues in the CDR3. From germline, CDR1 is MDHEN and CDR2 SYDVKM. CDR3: CASRLAGTGIHEQYF. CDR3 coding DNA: TGTGCCAGCAGGCTGGCCGGGACAGGGATCCACGAGCAGTACTTC.

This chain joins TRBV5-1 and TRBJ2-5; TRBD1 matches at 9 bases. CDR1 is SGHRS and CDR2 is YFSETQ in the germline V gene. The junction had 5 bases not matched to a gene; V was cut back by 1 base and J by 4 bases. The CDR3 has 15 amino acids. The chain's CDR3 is CASSLTGGGRETQYF. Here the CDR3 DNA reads TGCGCCAGCAGCTTGACAGGGGGCGGGAGAGAGACCCAGTACTTC.

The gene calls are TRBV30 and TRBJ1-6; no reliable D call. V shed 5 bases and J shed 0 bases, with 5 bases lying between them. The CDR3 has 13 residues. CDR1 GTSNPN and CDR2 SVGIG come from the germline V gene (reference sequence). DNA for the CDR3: TGTGCCTGGGCAGGCTCCTATAATTCACCCCTCCACTTT. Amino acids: CAWAGSYNSPLHF.

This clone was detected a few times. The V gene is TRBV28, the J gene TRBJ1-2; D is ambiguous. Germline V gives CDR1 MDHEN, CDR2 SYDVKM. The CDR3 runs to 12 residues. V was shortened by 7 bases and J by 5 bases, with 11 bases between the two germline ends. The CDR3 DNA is TGTGCCAGCACAAAGACGGAATATGGCTACACCTTC. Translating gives CASTKTEYGYTF.

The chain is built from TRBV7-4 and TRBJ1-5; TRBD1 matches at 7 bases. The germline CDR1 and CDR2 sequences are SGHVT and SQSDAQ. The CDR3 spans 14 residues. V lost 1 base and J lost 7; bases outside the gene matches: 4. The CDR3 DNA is TGTGCCAGCAGCTTAGGAGGGGGCACACAGCCCCAGCATTTT. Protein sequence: CASSLGGGTQPQHF.

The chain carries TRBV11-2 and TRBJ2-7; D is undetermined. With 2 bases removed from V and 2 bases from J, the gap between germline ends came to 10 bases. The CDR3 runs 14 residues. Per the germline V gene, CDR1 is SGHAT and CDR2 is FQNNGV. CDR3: CASSLRRVPYEQYF. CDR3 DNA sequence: TGTGCCAGCAGCTTACGTAGGGTCCCCTACGAGCAGTACTTC.

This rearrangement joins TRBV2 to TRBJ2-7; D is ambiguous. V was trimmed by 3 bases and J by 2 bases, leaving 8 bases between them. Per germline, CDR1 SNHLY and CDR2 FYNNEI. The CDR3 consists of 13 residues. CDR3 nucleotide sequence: TGTGCCAGCAGTGAGGGTTTGACCTACGAGCAGTACTTC. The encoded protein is CASSEGLTYEQYF.

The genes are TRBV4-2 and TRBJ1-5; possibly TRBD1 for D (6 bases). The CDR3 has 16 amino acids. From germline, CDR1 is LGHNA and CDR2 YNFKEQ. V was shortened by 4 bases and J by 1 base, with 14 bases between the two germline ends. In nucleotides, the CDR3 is TGTGCCAGCAGCCCCCAAGGGGGGTCGAGCAATCAGCCCCAGCATTTT. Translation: CASSPQGGSSNQPQHF.

Here the CDR3 DNA reads TGTGCCAGCAGTGAATTAGACGGTAATTCACCCCTCCACTTT. Protein sequence: CASSELDGNSPLHF. This rearrangement joins TRBV25-1 to TRBJ1-6; D is unclear. Looked up from germline, CDR1 is MGHDK and CDR2 is SYGVNS. Trimming cost V 1 base and J 6 bases, with 7 bases left between them. CDR3 length: 14 residues.

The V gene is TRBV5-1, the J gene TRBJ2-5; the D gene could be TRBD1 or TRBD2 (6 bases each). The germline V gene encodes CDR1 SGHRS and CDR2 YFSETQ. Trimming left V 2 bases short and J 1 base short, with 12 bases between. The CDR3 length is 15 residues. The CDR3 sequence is CASSFTGAPQETQYF. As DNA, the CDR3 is TGCGCCAGCAGCTTTACGGGGGCCCCCCAAGAGACCCAGTACTTC.